This T cell receptor (beta chain) came from a study of cytotoxic CD8 clonotypes in ibrutinib-treated CLL. Study-wide background: Partial responses totalled about 24 and complete responses 2; after median roughly 70 months, about 14 remained remitted and approximately twelve progressed. Productive templates averaged approximately 260,000 per sample, and productive rearrangements 94,082.

Germline V lookup: CDR1 SGHVS, CDR2 FQNEAQ. This CDR3 is 15 amino acids long. V lost 3 bases and J lost 0, with 9 bases in between. Sequencing sought depths of 1 in 200,000 to 1 in 1 million T cells. Sequencing used immunoSEQ multiplex PCR; TCRdb keeps in-frame clones, though not all of them. Of some 140,000 clones in the sample, about 91% are singletons; the top ten hold approximately 10%. Roughly 2 micrograms of genomic DNA from cryopreserved PBMCs went into TCR beta libraries. V usage is TRBV7-8 and J usage is TRBJ1-5; D not certain. The TCR was taken from a human donor with chronic lymphocytic leukemia. Specimen: PBMCs, collected after 12 months of ibrutinib treatment. The CDR3, as DNA: TGTGCCAGCAGCTTGGAGCTCATTAGCAATCAGCCCCAGCATTTT. The encoded protein is CASSLELISNQPQHF.